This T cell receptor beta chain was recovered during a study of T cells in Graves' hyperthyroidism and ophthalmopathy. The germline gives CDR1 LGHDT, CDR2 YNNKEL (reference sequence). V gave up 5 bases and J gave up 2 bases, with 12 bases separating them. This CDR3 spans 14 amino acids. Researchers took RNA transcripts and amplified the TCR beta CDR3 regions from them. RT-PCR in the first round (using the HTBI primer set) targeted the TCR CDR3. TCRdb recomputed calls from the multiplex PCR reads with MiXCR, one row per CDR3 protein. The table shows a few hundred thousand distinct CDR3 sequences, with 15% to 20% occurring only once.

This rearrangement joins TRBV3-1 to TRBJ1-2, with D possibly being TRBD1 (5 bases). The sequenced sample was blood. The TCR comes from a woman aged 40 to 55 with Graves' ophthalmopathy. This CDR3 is CASSVRDGNYGYTF. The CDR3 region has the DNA TGTGCCAGCAGCGTCCGGGACGGGAACTATGGCTACACCTTC. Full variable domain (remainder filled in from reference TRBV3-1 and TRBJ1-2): DTAVSQTPKYLVTQMGNDKSIKCEQNLGHDTMYWYKQDSKKFLKIMFSYNNKELIINETVPNRFSPKSPDKAHLNLHINSLELGDSAVYFCASSVRDGNYGYTFGSGTRLTVV.